What follows are 3 T cell receptor beta chains derived from one specimen sequenced in a study of Ad26.COV2.S vaccination and SARS-CoV-2 variants. Assay used: immunoSEQ multiplex PCR; TCRdb lists only in-frame clones, some missing. The data show 380,000 or so clones, 88% seen once. Indicated treatment: roughly 20 received Ad26.COV2.S at low or high dose, single or two shots; about five received placebo; per-sample allocation not given. On day 63 after the first injection, vaccine and placebo recipients gave samples. Sample: peripheral blood, taken in a trial of Ad26.COV2.S vaccine versus placebo. These receptors came from a person aged 18-60 years who received the Ad26.COV2.S COVID-19 vaccine or a placebo.

The chain links TRBV28 to TRBJ1-2; D remains ambiguous. The CDR3 has 12 residues. Trimming took 5 bases from V and 0 from J, leaving 4 bases between them. The germline CDR1 and CDR2 sequences are MDHEN and SYDVKM. The CDR3 loop is CASSKANYGYTF. CDR3 nucleotides: TGTGCCAGCAGTAAAGCTAACTATGGCTACACCTTC.

V gene TRBV30 combines with J gene TRBJ2-3; 12 bases are shared with TRBD2. Trimming took 4 bases from V and 1 from J; bases not matched to a gene: 9. This CDR3 is 17 amino acids long. Germline assignment: CDR1 GTSNPN and CDR2 SVGIG (reference sequence). This CDR3 is CAWKLAGGSLGTDTQYF. CDR3 DNA: TGTGCCTGGAAGCTAGCGGGGGGGTCCCTCGGCACAGATACGCAGTATTTT.

This clone was counted once. The V gene is TRBV11-2, the J gene TRBJ2-2; TRBD1 matches 9 bases. V dropped 0 bases and J dropped 3; count of bases not matched to a gene: 5. CDR3 size: 17 residues. CDR1 and CDR2 from the germline V gene are SGHAT and FQNNGV. CDR3 in DNA: TGTGCCAGCAGCTTAGATCAATGGACAGGGGACACCGGGGAGCTGTTTTTT. The encoded protein is CASSLDQWTGDTGELFF.